This passage covers 24 T cell receptor beta chains from one sample sequenced in a study of vaccination and CD4 T cells after COVID-19. The treatment denotes: approximately nine-day PBMC culture with coronavirus spike peptide pools or control peptides (ViraFEST assay). Cultured CD4+ T cell DNA was sequenced using the Oncomine TCR Beta short-read assay. TCRdb re-called the PCR reads with MiXCR, one entry per CDR3 protein. The sample has over 15,000 distinct CDR3 sequences, 45% to 65% seen once. These TCRs are of unknown antigen specificity. Sequencing used CD4+ T cells from blood, cultured in vitro. These receptors were taken from a human donor who had recovered from COVID-19.

This chain uses TRBV3-1 with TRBJ2-4; D may be TRBD2 (5 bases). CDR1 and CDR2 (germline): LGHDT, YNNKEL (reference sequence). This CDR3 is 13 amino acids long. V lost 2 bases, J lost 9 bases, and 11 bases lay in between. CDR3 protein: CASSQRGYGIQYF. The CDR3 DNA is TGTGCCAGCAGCCAACGAGGGTATGGCATTCAGTACTTC.

This clonotype has a handful of counts. The chain carries TRBV27 and TRBJ2-5; 15 positions match TRBD2. Germline V CDR1 and CDR2: MNHEY, SMNVEV (reference sequence). J gave up 2 bases and V 1 base, and 2 bases lay outside the gene matches. The CDR3 has 17 amino acids. The CDR3 region is CASSLLGLAGGQETQYF. The CDR3, as DNA: TGTGCCAGCAGTTTATTAGGACTAGCGGGGGGGCAAGAGACCCAGTACTTC.

The rearrangement uses TRBV2 and TRBJ1-1; D possibly corresponds to TRBD1 (5 bases). Trimming pared 4 bases from V and 4 bases from J, leaving 10 bases between. The CDR3 is 13 residues long. Germline CDR1 and CDR2: SNHLY and FYNNEI. CDR3 loop: CASSGGGFTEAFF. CDR3 DNA: TGTGCCAGCAGTGGGGGGGGGTTCACTGAAGCTTTCTTT.

The genes are TRBV18 and TRBJ1-3; D not resolved. V lost 1 base to trimming and J lost 3 bases, with 7 bases between them. CDR3 length: 14 amino acids. The germline gives CDR1 KGHSH, CDR2 LQKENI. The CDR3 bases are TGTGCCAGCTCACCACAACGGGATGGAAACACCATATATTTT. This translates into CASSPQRDGNTIYF. Full variable domain (remainder filled in from reference TRBV18 and TRBJ1-3): NAGVMQNPRHLVRRRGQEARLRCSPMKGHSHVYWYRQLPEEGLKFMVYLQKENIIDESGMPKERFSAEFPKEGPSILRIQQVVRGDSAAYFCASSPQRDGNTIYFGEGSWLTVV.

The rearrangement uses TRBV7-9 and TRBJ2-3; D perhaps matches TRBD1 (5 bases). This CDR3 comprises 16 residues. Germline V CDR1 and CDR2: SEHNR, FQNEAQ (reference sequence). Trimming took 4 bases from V and 2 from J, leaving 16 bases between them. CDR3 sequence reads: CASSWTSRANTDTQYF. CDR3 sequence (DNA): TGTGCCAGCAGCTGGACCTCCAGGGCCAACACAGATACGCAGTATTTT.

This clonotype has just a few counts. The rearrangement uses TRBV12-3 or TRBV12-4 and TRBJ1-1; D not resolved. Trimming took off 6 bases at V and 1 base at J, with 9 bases between the two ends. The CDR3 runs 13 residues. CDR3 amino acids: CASSRMWNTEAFF. The CDR3, as DNA: TGTGCCAGCAGCAGAATGTGGAACACTGAAGCTTTCTTT.

The rearrangement links TRBV6-1 to TRBJ2-5; a possible D gene is TRBD1 (6 bases). Per the germline V gene, CDR1 is MNHNS and CDR2 is SASEGT. The CDR3 runs 11 residues. Trimming stripped 5 bases from V and 5 bases from J, with 6 bases between. DNA for the CDR3: TGTGCCAGCAGTACAGGGGAGACCCAGTACTTC. Translating it yields CASSTGETQYF.

The count of this clonotype is one. The CDR3 loop reads CASERRAGGVNTEAFF. CDR3 in DNA: TGTGCCAGCGAAAGACGGGCAGGGGGCGTGAACACTGAAGCTTTCTTT. The chain links TRBV6-1 to TRBJ1-1; 8 bases are a match to TRBD1. The length of the CDR3 is 16 residues. Germline V lookup: CDR1 MNHNS, CDR2 SASEGT. J gave up 0 bases and V 8 bases, and 11 bases lay outside the gene matches.

The sample holds one count of this clonotype. CDR3 loop: CASSRTGTSAPGELFF. The CDR3 region has the DNA TGTGCCAGCAGCCGCACAGGGACTAGTGCTCCCGGGGAGCTGTTTTTT. The chain links TRBV7-3 to TRBJ2-2; 8 nucleotides align to TRBD2. The CDR3 is 16 residues long. Germline assignment: CDR1 SGHTA and CDR2 FQGTGA. V lost 5 bases and J lost 6; bases outside the gene matches: 11.

This clonotype has only a few counts. The chain couples TRBV2 to TRBJ2-1, with 7 bases matching TRBD2. Germline V gene sequence: CDR1 SNHLY, CDR2 FYNNEI. After removal of 6 bases from V and 0 bases from J, the junction contained 14 bases not matched to a gene. This CDR3 is built from 18 residues. The CDR3 protein is CASSFPIGLAVSYNEQFF. The DNA for the CDR3 is TGTGCCAGCAGCTTCCCCATTGGGCTAGCGGTCTCCTACAATGAGCAGTTCTTC.

V is TRBV27 and J is TRBJ1-6, with 7 positions matching TRBD1. Germline V CDR1 and CDR2: MNHEY, SMNVEV (reference sequence). The CDR3 extends over 15 amino acids. The V gene end was trimmed by 5 bases and the J gene end by 7 bases; junction bases not matched to a gene: 8. Here the CDR3 reads CASSPGTDRNSPLHF. The CDR3 nucleotides are TGTGCCAGCAGTCCCGGGACAGACCGCAATTCACCCCTCCACTTT.

In its sample, this clonotype was seen a few times. The chain has TRBV6-2 or TRBV6-3 and TRBJ2-3, with 11 bases fitting TRBD2. The germline CDR1 and CDR2 sequences are MNHEY and SVGEGT. The CDR3 has 15 amino acids. J gave up 6 bases and V 4 bases, and 6 bases lay outside the gene matches. Here the CDR3 DNA reads TGTGCCAGCAGTTTCCTCCCTAGCGGGAGGGATACGCAGTATTTT. Translation gives CASSFLPSGRDTQYF.

This chain uses TRBV20-1 with TRBJ1-1; D is undetermined. Per the germline V gene, CDR1 is DFQATT and CDR2 is SNEGSKA (reference sequence). The CDR3 totals 15 residues. Trimming stripped 4 bases from V and 0 bases from J, with 15 bases between. DNA of the CDR3: TGCAGTGCTATTACACTCCGGCTCATGAACACTGAAGCTTTCTTT. This codes for CSAITLRLMNTEAFF.

CDR3 sequence (DNA): TGTGCCAGCAGCTTAATCTTACAAGAGACCCAGTACTTC. It translates to CASSLILQETQYF. This chain uses TRBV7-2 with TRBJ2-5; D is unclear. Trimming took off 2 bases at V and 2 bases at J, with 6 bases between the two ends. This CDR3 is 13 amino acids long. Germline values: CDR1 SGHTA, CDR2 FQGNSA.

In this sample, this clonotype turned up a few times. The chain has TRBV6-1 and TRBJ2-3; TRBD2 matches 9 bases. The CDR3 has 14 residues. With 7 bases clipped from V and 6 bases from J, the junction kept 8 bases outside the gene matches. The germline V gene encodes CDR1 MNHNS and CDR2 SASEGT. The CDR3 spells CASKGGRAGDTQYF. The CDR3 nucleotides read TGTGCCAGCAAGGGCGGGAGGGCGGGGGATACGCAGTATTTT.

The chain links TRBV30 to TRBJ2-5; maybe TRBD2 (5 bases). This CDR3 has 16 amino acids. V was clipped by 2 bases and J by 7 bases, with 23 bases between them. Germline assignment: CDR1 GTSNPN and CDR2 SVGIG (reference sequence). In DNA, the CDR3 is TGTGCCTGGAGTAGAGGATGGTTTGGAGTCGAGGGGACCCAGTACTTC. As protein: CAWSRGWFGVEGTQYF.

As concerns this clonotype: An end of the junction differs from the germline gene, which may be a read error. The chain is built from TRBV7-7 and TRBJ1-2; D is undetermined. The CDR3 runs to 16 residues. Germline assignment: CDR1 SSHAT and CDR2 FNYEAQ (reference sequence). CDR3 nucleotide sequence: TGTGCTAGCAGCCCCCTGGAAACCCGACTAAGCTATGGCTACACCTTC. It encodes CASSPLETRLSYGYTF.

This clonotype was seen more than once but under ten times. The V call is TRBV2, the J call TRBJ1-3, with 7 bases identical to TRBD1. The CDR3 has 14 residues. V was clipped by 8 bases and J by 0 bases; unmatched bases: 4. Germline CDR1 is SNHLY and CDR2 is FYNNEI. The CDR3 here is CASYRGLSGNTIYF. The DNA of the CDR3 is TGTGCCAGCTACAGGGGCCTCTCTGGAAACACCATATATTTT.

This clonotype turned up a few times. The chain couples TRBV2 to TRBJ2-1; D gene unclear. Germline V gene lookup returns CDR1 SNHLY and CDR2 FYNNEI. Between the trimmed V and J ends, which lost 7 bases and 8 bases, there was a span of 12 bases. CDR3 length: 12 amino acids. In DNA, the CDR3 is TGTGCCAGCAAAGGCCTAGGTGATGAGCAGTTCTTC. Amino acids: CASKGLGDEQFF.

The V call is TRBV4-1, the J call TRBJ2-2, with TRBD2 as a possible D gene (5 bases). V shed 0 bases and J shed 7 bases, with 6 bases lying between them. The length of the CDR3 is 13 residues. Germline V gene lookup returns CDR1 MGHRA and CDR2 YSYEKL. The CDR3 DNA reads TGCGCCAGCAGCCAAGATCGGGGCGGGGAGCTGTTTTTT. Translated, it gives CASSQDRGGELFF.

CDR3 sequence (DNA): TGTGCCAGCAGTGAAAATCTTAGCGGGGGGAGGAACACCGGGGAGCTGTTTTTT. It is translated as CASSENLSGGRNTGELFF. The chain joins TRBV2 to TRBJ2-2, with 10 bases aligning to TRBD2. Germline-derived CDR1 and CDR2 are SNHLY and FYNNEI. The V segment lost 2 bases and the J segment 1 base; nucleotides outside the gene matches: 7. This CDR3 is 18 amino acids long.

The chain links TRBV20-1 to TRBJ2-2; the match to TRBD1 covers 10 bases. CDR3 length: 16 residues. The germline gives CDR1 DFQATT, CDR2 SNEGSKA (reference sequence). V lost 2 bases to trimming and J lost 7 bases; unmatched junction nucleotides: 10. This CDR3 is CSARTSGTGVGGELFF. The CDR3 nucleotides are TGCAGTGCTAGAACTTCCGGGACAGGGGTAGGCGGGGAGCTGTTTTTT.

The chain recombines TRBV6-4 with TRBJ1-5; D call uncertain. The CDR3 totals 14 residues. CDR1 is MRHNA, CDR2 SNTAGT, per germline. V lost 4 bases to trimming and J lost 2 bases, with 9 bases between them. The DNA for the CDR3 is TGTGCCAGCAGTGTTGAAGGCGGCAATCAGCCCCAGCATTTT. This sequence encodes CASSVEGGNQPQHF.

Worth noting for this clonotype: Compared with germline, one end of the junction differs, possibly owing to a read error. The CDR3 nucleotides are TGCAGTGCTGGGGTCTACAAAGACACCCAGTACTTC. Translated, it gives CSAGVYKDTQYF. The chain links TRBV20-1 to TRBJ2-5; unclear D gene. CDR1 DFQATT and CDR2 SNEGSKA come from the germline V gene (reference sequence). CDR3 length: 12 residues.